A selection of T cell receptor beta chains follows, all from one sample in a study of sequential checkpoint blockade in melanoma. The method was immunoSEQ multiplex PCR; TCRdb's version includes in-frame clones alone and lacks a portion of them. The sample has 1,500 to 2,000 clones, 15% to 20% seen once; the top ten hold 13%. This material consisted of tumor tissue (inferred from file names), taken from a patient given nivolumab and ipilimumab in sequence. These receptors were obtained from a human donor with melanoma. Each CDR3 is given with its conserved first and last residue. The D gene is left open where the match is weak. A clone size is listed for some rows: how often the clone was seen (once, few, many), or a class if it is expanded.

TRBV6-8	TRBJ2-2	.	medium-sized	TGTGCCAGCCCTACGTCAGAAACCGGGGAGCTGTTTTTT	CASPTSETGELFF
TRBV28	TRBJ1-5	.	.	TGTGCCAGCAGTCGAAACCCGGGGGGCAATCAGCCCCAGCATTTT	CASSRNPGGNQPQHF
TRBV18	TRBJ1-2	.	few	TGTGCCAGCTCCAGGGAGAGGAATGGCTACACCTTC	CASSRERNGYTF
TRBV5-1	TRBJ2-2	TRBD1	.	TGCGCCAGCAGCGTCTTACAGGGGGGGAACACCGGGGAGCTGTTTTTT	CASSVLQGGNTGELFF
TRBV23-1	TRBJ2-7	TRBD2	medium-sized	TGCGCCAGCAGCCAAGCTCCAGCGGGGGGCTACGAGCAGTACTTC	CASSQAPAGGYEQYF
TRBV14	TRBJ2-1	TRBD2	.	TGTGCCAGCAGCCTTAGCGGGATCCCGTTCTTC	CASSLSGIPFF
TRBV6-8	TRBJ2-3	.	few	TGTGCCAGCGTCGAAGCGGGCTCATCAGATACGCAGTATTTT	CASVEAGSSDTQYF
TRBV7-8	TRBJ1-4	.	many	TGTGCCAGCAGCTTAGTGGGGGTTGAAAAACTGTTTTTT	CASSLVGVEKLFF
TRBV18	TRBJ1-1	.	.	TGTGCCAGCTCACCTCCCAACACTGAAGCTTTCTTT	CASSPPNTEAFF
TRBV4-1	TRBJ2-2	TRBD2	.	TGCGCCAGCAGCCAAGTTACGGGAGGGAACACCGGGGAGCTGTTTTTT	CASSQVTGGNTGELFF